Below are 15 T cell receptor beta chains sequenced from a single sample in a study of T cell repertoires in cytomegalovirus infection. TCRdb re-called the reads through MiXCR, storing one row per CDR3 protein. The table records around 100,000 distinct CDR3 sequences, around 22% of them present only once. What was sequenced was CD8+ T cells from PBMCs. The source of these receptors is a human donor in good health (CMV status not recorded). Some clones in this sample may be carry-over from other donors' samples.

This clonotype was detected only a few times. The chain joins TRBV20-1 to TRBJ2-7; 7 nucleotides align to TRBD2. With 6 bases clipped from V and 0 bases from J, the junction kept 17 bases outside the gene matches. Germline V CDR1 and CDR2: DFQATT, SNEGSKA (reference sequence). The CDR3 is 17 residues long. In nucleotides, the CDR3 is TGCAGTGCCAGTTACCCTCTAGCGGCCTTACCCTCCTACGAGCAGTACTTC. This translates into CSASYPLAALPSYEQYF.

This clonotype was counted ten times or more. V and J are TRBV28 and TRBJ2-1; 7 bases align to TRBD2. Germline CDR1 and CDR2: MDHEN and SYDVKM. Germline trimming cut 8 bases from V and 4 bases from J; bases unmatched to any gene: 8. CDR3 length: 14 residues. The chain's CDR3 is CASRFRGVYNEQFF. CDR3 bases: TGTGCCAGCCGATTTCGGGGGGTTTACAATGAGCAGTTCTTC.

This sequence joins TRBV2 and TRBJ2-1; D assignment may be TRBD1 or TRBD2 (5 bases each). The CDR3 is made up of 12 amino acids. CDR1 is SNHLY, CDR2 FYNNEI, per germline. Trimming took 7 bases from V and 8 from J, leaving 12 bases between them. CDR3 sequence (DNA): TGTGCCAGCAAGCCGAGGGGCGATGAGCAGTTCTTC. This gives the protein CASKPRGDEQFF.

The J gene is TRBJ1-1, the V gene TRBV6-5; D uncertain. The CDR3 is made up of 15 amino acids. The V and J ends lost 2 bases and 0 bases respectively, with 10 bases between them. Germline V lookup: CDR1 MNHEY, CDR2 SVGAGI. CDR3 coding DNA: TGTGCCAGCAGTTACGGGAACAGCATGAACACTGAAGCTTTCTTT. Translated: CASSYGNSMNTEAFF.

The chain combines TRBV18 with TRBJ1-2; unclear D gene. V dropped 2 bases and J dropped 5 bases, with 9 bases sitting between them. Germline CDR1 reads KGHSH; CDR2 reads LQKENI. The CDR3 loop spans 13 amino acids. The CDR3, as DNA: TGTGCCAGCTCACCAGGGTCCCTGTATGGCTACACCTTC. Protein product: CASSPGSLYGYTF.

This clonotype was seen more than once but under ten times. The CDR3 bases are TGCGCCAGCAGCCAAAATAAACAGGGGGTTGAGCCCCAGCATTTT. Amino acids: CASSQNKQGVEPQHF. This chain uses TRBV4-1 with TRBJ1-5; 8 positions agree with TRBD1. The CDR3 loop spans 15 amino acids. With V trimmed by 2 bases and J by 8 bases, 8 bases remained unmatched. CDR1 MGHRA and CDR2 YSYEKL come from the germline V gene.

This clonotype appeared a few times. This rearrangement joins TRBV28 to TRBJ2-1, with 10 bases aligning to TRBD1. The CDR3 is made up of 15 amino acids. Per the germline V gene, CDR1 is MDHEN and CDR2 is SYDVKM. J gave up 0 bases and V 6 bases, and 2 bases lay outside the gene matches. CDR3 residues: CASRGQGSSYNEQFF. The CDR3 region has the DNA TGTGCCAGCAGGGGACAGGGGAGCTCCTACAATGAGCAGTTCTTC.

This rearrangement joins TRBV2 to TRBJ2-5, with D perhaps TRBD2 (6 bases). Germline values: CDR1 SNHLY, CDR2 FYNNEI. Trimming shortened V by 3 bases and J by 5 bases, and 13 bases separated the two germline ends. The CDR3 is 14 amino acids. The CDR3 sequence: CASSEELAEETQYF. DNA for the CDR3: TGTGCCAGCAGTGAGGAACTAGCCGAGGAGACCCAGTACTTC. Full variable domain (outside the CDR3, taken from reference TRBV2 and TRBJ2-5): EPEVTQTPSHQVTQMGQEVILRCVPISNHLYFYWYRQILGQKVEFLVSFYNNEISEKSEIFDDQFSVERPDGSNFTLKIRSTKLEDSAMYFCASSEELAEETQYFGPGTRLLVL.

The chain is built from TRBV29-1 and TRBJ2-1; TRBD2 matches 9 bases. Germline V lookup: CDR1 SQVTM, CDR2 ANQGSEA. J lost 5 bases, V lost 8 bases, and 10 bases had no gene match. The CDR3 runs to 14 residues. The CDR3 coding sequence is TGCAGCAGCCTCAGCGGGAGGCGGGACAATGAGCAGTTCTTC. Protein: CSSLSGRRDNEQFF.

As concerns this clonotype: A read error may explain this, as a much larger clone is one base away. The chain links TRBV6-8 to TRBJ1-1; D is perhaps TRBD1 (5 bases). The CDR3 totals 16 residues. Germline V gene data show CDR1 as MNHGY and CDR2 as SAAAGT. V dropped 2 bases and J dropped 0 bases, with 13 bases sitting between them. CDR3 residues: CASSYQWVTVNTEAFF. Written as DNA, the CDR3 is TGTGCCAGCAGTTACCAGTGGGTGACAGTGAACACTGAAGCTTTCTTT.

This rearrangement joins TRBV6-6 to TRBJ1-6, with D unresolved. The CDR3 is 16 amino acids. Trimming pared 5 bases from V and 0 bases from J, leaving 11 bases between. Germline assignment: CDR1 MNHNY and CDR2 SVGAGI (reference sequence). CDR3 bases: TGTGCCAGCAGTGACCCACAGAGCTCCTATAATTCACCCCTCCACTTT. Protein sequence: CASSDPQSSYNSPLHF.

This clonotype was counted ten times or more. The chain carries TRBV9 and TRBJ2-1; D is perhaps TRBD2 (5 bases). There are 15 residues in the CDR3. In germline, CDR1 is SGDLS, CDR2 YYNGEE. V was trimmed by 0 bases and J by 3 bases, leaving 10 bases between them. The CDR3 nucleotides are TGTGCCAGCAGCGTAGGGGGAGCCCTCTACAATGAGCAGTTCTTC. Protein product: CASSVGGALYNEQFF.

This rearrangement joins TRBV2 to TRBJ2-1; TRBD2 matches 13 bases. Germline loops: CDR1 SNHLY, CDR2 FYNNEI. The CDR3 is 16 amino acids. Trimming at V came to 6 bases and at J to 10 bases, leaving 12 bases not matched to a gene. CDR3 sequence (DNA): TGTGCCAGCAGCGGCAGCGGGACTAGCGGGACTACGGAGCAGTTCTTC. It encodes CASSGSGTSGTTEQFF.

CDR3 nucleotide sequence: TGTGCCAGCAGCCAAGGGACAGGGTCCGGTTACGAGCAGTACTTC. Translating it yields CASSQGTGSGYEQYF. The chain is built from TRBV7-6 and TRBJ2-7; 9 bases align to TRBD1. CDR3 length: 15 residues. CDR1 is SGHVS, CDR2 FNYEAQ, per germline. Trimming cost V 5 bases and J 4 bases; bases outside gene matches: 9.

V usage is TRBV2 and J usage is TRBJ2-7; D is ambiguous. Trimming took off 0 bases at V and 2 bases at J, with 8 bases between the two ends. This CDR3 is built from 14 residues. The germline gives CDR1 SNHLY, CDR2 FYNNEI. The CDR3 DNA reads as TGTGCCAGCAGTGAAGCGGGCGCTACCTACGAGCAGTACTTC. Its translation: CASSEAGATYEQYF. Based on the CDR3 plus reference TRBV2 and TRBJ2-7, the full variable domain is EPEVTQTPSHQVTQMGQEVILRCVPISNHLYFYWYRQILGQKVEFLVSFYNNEISEKSEIFDDQFSVERPDGSNFTLKIRSTKLEDSAMYFCASSEAGATYEQYFGPGTRLTVT.